This entry is about one TCR beta chain. V lost 4 bases to trimming and J lost 11 bases; unmatched junction nucleotides: 17. Germline V lookup: CDR1 SGHVT, CDR2 SQSDAQ. The CDR3 loop spans 16 amino acids. Each CDR3 protein gets one entry after TCRdb re-called the PCR reads with MiXCR. Counted here are 12,000 or so distinct CDR3 sequences, 55% occurring once; the ten biggest clones make up 35% to 50%. These data come from a study of tumor-infiltrating lymphocytes in oesophageal squamous cell carcinoma. This TCR came from a female donor with esophageal squamous cell carcinoma. V gene TRBV7-4 combines with J gene TRBJ2-5; 9 bases line up with TRBD1. The sequencing sample was made of esophageal tumor tissue. CDR3 amino acids: CASSSPRDRDTDTQYF. The CDR3 DNA sequence: TGTGCCAGCAGCTCTCCTAGGGACAGGGACACAGATACGCAGTACTTC.